Listed below are T cell receptor beta chains from one sample, sequenced in a study of T cells in Graves' hyperthyroidism and ophthalmopathy. TCRdb ran MiXCR on the multiplex PCR reads and lists one entry per CDR3 protein. Of under 550,000 distinct CDR3 sequences in the sample, about an eighth are singletons; the top ten hold approximately 5.3%. Input material: blood. The receptors were sampled from a woman in her late teens or twenties with Graves' hyperthyroidism. CDR3s include the opening cysteine and the closing phenylalanine or tryptophan. D genes are given only for firm matches. Part of the rows lack a size; the others show once, few, many or a class for expanded clones.

clone_size | d_call | j_call | v_call | cdr3_nt | cdr3_aa
many | NA | TRBJ2-7 | TRBV2 | TGTGCCAGCAGTGAAGAAGTTAGGGTGGGTGACGAGCAGTACTTC | CASSEEVRVGDEQYF
many | NA | TRBJ2-1 | TRBV7-2 | TGTGCCAGCAGCCTTATGACTGGTAATGAGCAGTTCTTC | CASSLMTGNEQFF
once | TRBD1 | TRBJ2-2 | TRBV6-4 | TGTGCCAGCAGTGTAGGGACAGAGCACACCGGGGAGCTGTTTTTT | CASSVGTEHTGELFF
many | NA | TRBJ2-5 | TRBV12-3/TRBV12-4 | TGTGCCAGCAGCCTACACAGGGAGGTAGAGACCCAGTACTTC | CASSLHREVETQYF
few | NA | TRBJ2-7 | TRBV27 | TGTGCCAGCAGTTTAGGGCTGGCTGTTGCGAACTACGAGCAGTACTTC | CASSLGLAVANYEQYF
many | NA | TRBJ1-1 | TRBV29-1 | TGCAGCGCAATGACAGAACTGAACACTGAAGCTTTCTTT | CSAMTELNTEAFF
NA | TRBD1 | TRBJ2-1 | TRBV27 | TGTGCCAGCAGTCAACAGGGGACAAGGGGTGAGCAGTTCTTC | CASSQQGTRGEQFF
few | NA | TRBJ1-3 | TRBV4-1 | TGCGCCAGCAGCCATGAACGACCCGGGTCCTCTGGAAACACCATATATTTT | CASSHERPGSSGNTIYF
NA | TRBD1 | TRBJ2-2 | TRBV9 | TGTGCCAGCAGCGTCGGACAGGGGTACACCGGGGAGCTGTTTTTT | CASSVGQGYTGELFF
many | NA | TRBJ1-2 | TRBV20-1 | TGCAGTGCTGAAACAGGGAACGAAGGCTACACCTTC | CSAETGNEGYTF
NA | NA | TRBJ2-1 | TRBV15 | TGTGCCACCTTAGACGGGGCCTCCTACAATGAGCAGTTCTTC | CATLDGASYNEQFF
NA | NA | TRBJ2-5 | TRBV5-4 | TGTGCCAGCAGCTCGACACAGGGAATGGGAGAGACCCAGTACTTC | CASSSTQGMGETQYF
few | TRBD2 | TRBJ2-1 | TRBV30 | TGTGCCTGGAGAACTACCACGCGTAGCGGGCTGTACTCCTACAATGAGCAGTTCTTC | CAWRTTTRSGLYSYNEQFF
few | NA | TRBJ1-6 | TRBV18 | TGTGCCAGCTCAAGAGACAGACCGATCGGGAATTCACCCCTCCACTTT | CASSRDRPIGNSPLHF
many | NA | TRBJ1-1 | TRBV5-1 | TGCGCCAGCAGCTTATTTATGGGGGCGCGTACTGAAGCTTTCTTT | CASSLFMGARTEAFF
NA | NA | TRBJ1-1 | TRBV7-8 | TGTGCCAGCAGCCTACCGGGCGGGACAACGAACACTGAAGCTTTCTTT | CASSLPGGTTNTEAFF
few | NA | TRBJ2-4 | TRBV28 | TGTGCCAGCACCCAGGGGTCCAAAAACATTCAGTACTTC | CASTQGSKNIQYF
many | NA | TRBJ1-2 | TRBV5-1 | TGCGCCAGCAGCCCGCAGACAGGAGTTAACTATGGCTACACCTTC | CASSPQTGVNYGYTF
many | NA | TRBJ1-2 | TRBV7-8 | TGTGCCAGCAGCCCGCCCTGGGGTGGCTACACCTTC | CASSPPWGGYTF
NA | NA | TRBJ1-6 | TRBV5-6 | TGTGCCAGCAGCTCGTGGGCGGCAGGTGGAGGAAGTTCACCCCTCCACTTT | CASSSWAAGGGSSPLHF
many | TRBD1 | TRBJ2-3 | TRBV28 | TGTGCCAGCAGCTCCGACTTCAAACAGGGGGCGGCCACAGATACGCAGTATTTT | CASSSDFKQGAATDTQYF
many | TRBD1 | TRBJ1-3 | TRBV28 | TGTGCCAGCAGTACGCATACAGGGGGAACCTCTGGAAACACCATATATTTT | CASSTHTGGTSGNTIYF
many | TRBD1 | TRBJ2-7 | TRBV11-2 | TGTGCCAGCAGCCTACAGACAGGGTTCTACGAGCAGTACTTC | CASSLQTGFYEQYF
many | NA | TRBJ2-2 | TRBV3-1 | TGTGCCAGCAGCCATGCCGGGATAGGCGGGGAGCTGTTTTTT | CASSHAGIGGELFF
few | TRBD2 | TRBJ2-3 | TRBV5-4 | TGTGCCAGCAGCGCCCGACTAGCGGGTGGAATAGATACGCAGTATTTT | CASSARLAGGIDTQYF
many | NA | TRBJ1-1 | TRBV29-1 | TGCAGCGTTGTTCGCAGGGGAAACACTGAAGCTTTCTTT | CSVVRRGNTEAFF
many | TRBD1 | TRBJ2-7 | TRBV28 | TGTGCCAGCGATGGTGGGCAGGGGGCAGTCGAGCAGTACTTC | CASDGGQGAVEQYF
many | NA | TRBJ1-1 | TRBV3-1 | TGTGCCAGCAGACTCGGACAGATCACTGAAGCTTTCTTT | CASRLGQITEAFF
many | NA | TRBJ1-2 | TRBV27 | TGTGCCAGCAGTTTTCGGGGGCAGGGCGGCTACACCTTC | CASSFRGQGGYTF
many | NA | TRBJ2-3 | TRBV30 | TGTGCCTGGAGTGTAGGAGGGTTACACACAGATACGCAGTATTTT | CAWSVGGLHTDTQYF
many | NA | TRBJ2-2 | TRBV2 | TGTGCCAGCAGTGGAGAGGGGGTTGTCCCCGGGGAGCTGTTTTTT | CASSGEGVVPGELFF
NA | NA | TRBJ2-5 | TRBV11-2 | TGTGCCAGCAGCCCCACCGGGACGCATAGCCAAGAGACCCAGTACTTC | CASSPTGTHSQETQYF
many | TRBD1 | TRBJ2-7 | TRBV11-2 | TGTGCCAGCAGCTTTGGGACAGGCCCCGCATACGAGCAGTACTTC | CASSFGTGPAYEQYF
NA | NA | TRBJ2-7 | TRBV30 | TGTGCCTGGAGTGTTACCTCGCGAGTAGGATCCTCCGAGCAGTACTTC | CAWSVTSRVGSSEQYF
NA | NA | TRBJ2-6 | TRBV6-1 | TGTGCCAGCAGTGAAAGTACAGTGGACTTCTCTGGGGCCAACGTCCTGACTTTC | CASSESTVDFSGANVLTF
many | NA | TRBJ2-1 | TRBV7-9 | TGTGCCAGCAGCCCAGACGGCGGGACCCAACACAATGAGCAGTTCTTC | CASSPDGGTQHNEQFF
many | NA | TRBJ1-1 | TRBV7-3 | TGTGCCAGCAGCTTAGAGGGGGGGTCCCTGACTGAAGCTTTCTTT | CASSLEGGSLTEAFF
many | NA | TRBJ2-7 | TRBV27 | TGTGCCAGCAGTAAGGACGGTGAATCGTCCTACGAGCAGTACTTC | CASSKDGESSYEQYF
NA | NA | TRBJ2-2 | TRBV24-1 | TGTGCCACCAGTGATTTGGGGAGCACCGGGGAGCTGTTTTTT | CATSDLGSTGELFF
NA | NA | TRBJ1-3 | TRBV6-5 | TGTGCCAGCAGTTACTCATCGGGGACTGGAAACACCATATATTTT | CASSYSSGTGNTIYF
many | TRBD1 | TRBJ1-5 | TRBV10-3 | TGTGCCACCTCCTCCTGGGAAACCGGACAGGGGGCTCGACAGCCCCAGCATTTT | CATSSWETGQGARQPQHF
few | NA | TRBJ2-5 | TRBV15 | TGTGCCACCAGCAGTGTGGATCCGGGGGAGACCCAGTACTTC | CATSSVDPGETQYF
many | NA | TRBJ2-5 | TRBV7-2 | TGTGCCAGCAGCCCAGGATTAGAGACCCAGTACTTC | CASSPGLETQYF
many | NA | TRBJ1-1 | TRBV30 | TGTACCTGGAGTCCACAGTGGAGGACTGAAGCTTTCTTT | CTWSPQWRTEAFF
few | TRBD1 | TRBJ2-1 | TRBV13 | TGTGCCAGCAGCTTAGGCTGGACAGGGAATACCTACAATGAGCAGTTCTTC | CASSLGWTGNTYNEQFF
few | NA | TRBJ2-1 | TRBV7-9 | TGTGCCAGCAGCGGAAGGTGGGATGAGCAGTTCTTC | CASSGRWDEQFF
few | NA | TRBJ1-5 | TRBV5-6 | TGTGCCAGCAGCACCTCACCGAGCAATCAGCCCCAGCATTTT | CASSTSPSNQPQHF
NA | NA | TRBJ1-1 | TRBV20-1 | TGCAGTGCTAGAGTGTCTTGGACTGAAGCTTTCTTT | CSARVSWTEAFF
many | NA | TRBJ2-7 | TRBV20-1 | TGCAGTGCTAGACGGGGGTGGTGGGAGCAGTACTTC | CSARRGWWEQYF
few | TRBD2 | TRBJ2-1 | TRBV5-1 | TGCGCCAGCAGCGTCACAATCCGGCTAGCGGGAGGCCAGAGCTCCTACAATGAGCAGTTCTTC | CASSVTIRLAGGQSSYNEQFF
many | NA | TRBJ2-1 | TRBV28 | TGTGCCAGCAGTCCCACTCCGGGCAGGGCCGGAGGCGGTGAGCAGTTCTTC | CASSPTPGRAGGGEQFF
many | NA | TRBJ1-2 | TRBV24-1 | TGTGCCACCAGTGATTCACAGGCTAACTATGGCTACACCTTC | CATSDSQANYGYTF
few | NA | TRBJ2-2 | TRBV30 | TGTGCCTGGAGTGTAAGAGGGTCAGGGCCCTTTGGTACCGGGGAGCTGTTTTTT | CAWSVRGSGPFGTGELFF
many | NA | TRBJ2-3 | TRBV20-1 | TGCAGTGCCCCTGACCAGGGCACAGATACGCAGTATTTT | CSAPDQGTDTQYF
NA | TRBD2 | TRBJ2-7 | TRBV18 | TGTGCCAGCTCACCTCGCGCTAGCGGGGGAACCTACGAGCAGTACTTC | CASSPRASGGTYEQYF
NA | NA | TRBJ1-2 | TRBV4-1 | TGCGCCAGCAGCCAAGAAGCCAGGGGATCCAACTATGGCTACACCTTC | CASSQEARGSNYGYTF
few | NA | TRBJ2-7 | TRBV5-6 | TGTGCCAGCAGCTTGGCAGGACTAGGGGGTGAGCAGTACTTC | CASSLAGLGGEQYF